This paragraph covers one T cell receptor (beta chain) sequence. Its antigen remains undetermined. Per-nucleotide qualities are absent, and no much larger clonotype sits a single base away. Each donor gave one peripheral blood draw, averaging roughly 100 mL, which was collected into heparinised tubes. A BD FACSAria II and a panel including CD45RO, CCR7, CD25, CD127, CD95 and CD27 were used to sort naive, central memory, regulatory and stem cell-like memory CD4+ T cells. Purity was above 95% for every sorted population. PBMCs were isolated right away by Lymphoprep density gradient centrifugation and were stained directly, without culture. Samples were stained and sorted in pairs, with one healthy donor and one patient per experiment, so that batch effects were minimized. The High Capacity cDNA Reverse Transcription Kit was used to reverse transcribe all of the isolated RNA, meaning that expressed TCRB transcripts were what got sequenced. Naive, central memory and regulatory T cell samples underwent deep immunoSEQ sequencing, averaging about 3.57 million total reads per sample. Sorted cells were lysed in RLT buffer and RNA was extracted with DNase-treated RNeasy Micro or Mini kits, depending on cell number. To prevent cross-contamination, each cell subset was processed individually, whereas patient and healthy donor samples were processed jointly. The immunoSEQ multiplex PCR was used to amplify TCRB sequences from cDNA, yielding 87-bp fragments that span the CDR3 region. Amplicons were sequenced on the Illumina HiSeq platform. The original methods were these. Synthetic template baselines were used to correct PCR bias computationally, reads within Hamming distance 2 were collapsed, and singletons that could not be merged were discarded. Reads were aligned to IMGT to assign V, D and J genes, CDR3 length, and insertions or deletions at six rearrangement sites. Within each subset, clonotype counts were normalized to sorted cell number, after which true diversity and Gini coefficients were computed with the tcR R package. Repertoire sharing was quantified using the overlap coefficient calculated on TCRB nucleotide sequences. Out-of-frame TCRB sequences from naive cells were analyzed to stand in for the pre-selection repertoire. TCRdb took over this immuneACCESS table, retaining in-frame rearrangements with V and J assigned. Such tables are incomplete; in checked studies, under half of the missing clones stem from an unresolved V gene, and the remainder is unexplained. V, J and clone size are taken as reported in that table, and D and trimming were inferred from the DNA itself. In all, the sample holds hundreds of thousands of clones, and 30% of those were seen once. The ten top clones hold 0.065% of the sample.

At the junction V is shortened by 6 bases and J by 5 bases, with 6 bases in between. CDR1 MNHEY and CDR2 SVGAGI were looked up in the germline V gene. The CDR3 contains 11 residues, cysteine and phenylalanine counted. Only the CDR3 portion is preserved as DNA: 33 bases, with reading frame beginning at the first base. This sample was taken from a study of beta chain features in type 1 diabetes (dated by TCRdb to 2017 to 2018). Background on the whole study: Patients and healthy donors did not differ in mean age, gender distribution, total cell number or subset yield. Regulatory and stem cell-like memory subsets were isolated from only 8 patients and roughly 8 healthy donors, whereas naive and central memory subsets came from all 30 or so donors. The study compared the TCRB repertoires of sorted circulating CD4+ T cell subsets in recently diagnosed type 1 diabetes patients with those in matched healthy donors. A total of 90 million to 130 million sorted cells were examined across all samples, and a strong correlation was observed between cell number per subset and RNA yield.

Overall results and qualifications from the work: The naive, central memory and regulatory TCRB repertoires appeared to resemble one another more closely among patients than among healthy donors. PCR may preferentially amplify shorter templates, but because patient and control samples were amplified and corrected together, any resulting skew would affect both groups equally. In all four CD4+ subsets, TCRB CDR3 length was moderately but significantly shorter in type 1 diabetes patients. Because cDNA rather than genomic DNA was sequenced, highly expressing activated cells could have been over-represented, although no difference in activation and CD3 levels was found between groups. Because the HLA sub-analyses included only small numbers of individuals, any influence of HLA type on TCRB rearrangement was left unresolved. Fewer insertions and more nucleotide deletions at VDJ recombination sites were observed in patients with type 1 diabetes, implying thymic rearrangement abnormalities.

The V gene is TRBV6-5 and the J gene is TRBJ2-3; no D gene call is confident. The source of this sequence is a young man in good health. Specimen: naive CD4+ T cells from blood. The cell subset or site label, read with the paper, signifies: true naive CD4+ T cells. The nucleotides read TGTGCCAGCAGGCGCGGAGATACGCAGTATTTT. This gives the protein CASRRGDTQYF.